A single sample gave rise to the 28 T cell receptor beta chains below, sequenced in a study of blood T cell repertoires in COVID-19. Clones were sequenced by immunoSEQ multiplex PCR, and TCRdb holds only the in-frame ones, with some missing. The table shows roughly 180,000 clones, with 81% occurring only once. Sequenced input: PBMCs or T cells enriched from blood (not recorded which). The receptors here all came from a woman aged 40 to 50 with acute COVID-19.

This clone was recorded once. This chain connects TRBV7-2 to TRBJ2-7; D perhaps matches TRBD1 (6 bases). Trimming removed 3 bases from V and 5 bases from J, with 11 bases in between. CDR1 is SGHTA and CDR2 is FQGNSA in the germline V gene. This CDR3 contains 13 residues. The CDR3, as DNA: TGTGCCAGCAGCTTTTCCAGGGACAACGAGCAGTACGTC. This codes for CASSFSRDNEQYV.

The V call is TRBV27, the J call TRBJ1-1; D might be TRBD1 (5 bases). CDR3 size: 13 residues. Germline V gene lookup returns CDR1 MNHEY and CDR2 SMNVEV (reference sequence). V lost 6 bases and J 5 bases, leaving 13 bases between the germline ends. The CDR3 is CASSTAGETEAFF. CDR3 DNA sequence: TGTGCCAGCAGCACCGCGGGGGAAACTGAAGCTTTCTTT.

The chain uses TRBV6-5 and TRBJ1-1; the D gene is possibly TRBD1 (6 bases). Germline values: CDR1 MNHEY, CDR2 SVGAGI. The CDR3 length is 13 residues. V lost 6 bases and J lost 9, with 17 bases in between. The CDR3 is CASRGGQYSQAFF. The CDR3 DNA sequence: TGTGCCAGCAGGGGTGGACAGTACTCTCAAGCTTTCTTT.

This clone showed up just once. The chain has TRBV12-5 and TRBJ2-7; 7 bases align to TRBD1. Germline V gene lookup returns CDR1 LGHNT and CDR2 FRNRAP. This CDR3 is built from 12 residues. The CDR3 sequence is CAKQTGIHEQYV. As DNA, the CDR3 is TGTGCCAAGCAGACAGGGATCCACGAGCAGTACGTC.

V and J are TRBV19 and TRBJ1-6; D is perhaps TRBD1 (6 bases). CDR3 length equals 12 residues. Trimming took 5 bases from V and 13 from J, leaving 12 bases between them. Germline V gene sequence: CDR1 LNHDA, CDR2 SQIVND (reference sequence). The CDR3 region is CASSPRGGPLHF. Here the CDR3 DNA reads TGTGCCAGTAGTCCAAGGGGGGGTCCCCTCCACTTT.

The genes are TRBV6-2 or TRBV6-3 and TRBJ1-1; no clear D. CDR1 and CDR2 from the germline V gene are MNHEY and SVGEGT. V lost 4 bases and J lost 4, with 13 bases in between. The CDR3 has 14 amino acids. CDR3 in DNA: TGTGCCAGCAGTTGGCGGAGGGTTGGCACTGAAGCTTTCTTT. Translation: CASSWRRVGTEAFF.

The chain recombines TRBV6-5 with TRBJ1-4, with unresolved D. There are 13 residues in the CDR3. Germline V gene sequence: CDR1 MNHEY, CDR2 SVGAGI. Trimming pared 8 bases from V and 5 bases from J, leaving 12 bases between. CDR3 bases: TGTGCCAGCGAGAGGACTCAGAATGAAAAACTGTTTTTT. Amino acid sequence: CASERTQNEKLFF.

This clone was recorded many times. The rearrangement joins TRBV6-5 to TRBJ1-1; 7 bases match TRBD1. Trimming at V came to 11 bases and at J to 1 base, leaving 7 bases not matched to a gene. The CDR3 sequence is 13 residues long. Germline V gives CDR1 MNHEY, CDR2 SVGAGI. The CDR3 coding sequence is TGTGCCGGCCAGGGACAGCCGAACACTGAAGCTTTCTTT. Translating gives CAGQGQPNTEAFF.

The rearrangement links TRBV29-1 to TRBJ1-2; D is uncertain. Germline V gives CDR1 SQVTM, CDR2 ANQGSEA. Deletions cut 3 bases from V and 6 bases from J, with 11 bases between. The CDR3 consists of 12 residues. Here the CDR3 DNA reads TGCAGCGTTGAGAAGGGAGCGGATGGCTACACCTTC. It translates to CSVEKGADGYTF.

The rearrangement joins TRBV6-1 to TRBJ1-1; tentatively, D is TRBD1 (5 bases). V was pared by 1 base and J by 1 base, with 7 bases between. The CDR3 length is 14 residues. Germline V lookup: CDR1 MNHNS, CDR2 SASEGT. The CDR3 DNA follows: TGTGCCAGCAGTGAAGGGGGCGCGAACACTGAAGCTTTCTTT. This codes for CASSEGGANTEAFF.

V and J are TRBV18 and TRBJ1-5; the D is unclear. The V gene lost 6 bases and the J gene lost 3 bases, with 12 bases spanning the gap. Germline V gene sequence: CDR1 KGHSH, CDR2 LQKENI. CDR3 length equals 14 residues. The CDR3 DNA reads TGTGCCAGCTCCAAGGCAGGCTCCAATCAGCCCCAGCATTTT. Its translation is CASSKAGSNQPQHF.

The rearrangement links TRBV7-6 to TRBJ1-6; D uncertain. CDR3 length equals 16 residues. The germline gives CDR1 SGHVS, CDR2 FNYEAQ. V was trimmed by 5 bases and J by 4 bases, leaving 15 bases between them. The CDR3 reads CASSPVEGVYNSPLHF. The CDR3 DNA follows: TGTGCCAGCAGCCCGGTGGAGGGCGTTTATAATTCACCCCTCCACTTT.

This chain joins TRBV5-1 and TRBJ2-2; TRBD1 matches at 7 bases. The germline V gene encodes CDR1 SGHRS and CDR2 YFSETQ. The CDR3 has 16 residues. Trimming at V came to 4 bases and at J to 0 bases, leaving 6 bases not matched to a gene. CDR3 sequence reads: CASSGPGQPNTGELFF. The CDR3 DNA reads TGCGCCAGCAGCGGCCCGGGACAGCCGAACACCGGGGAGCTGTTTTTT.

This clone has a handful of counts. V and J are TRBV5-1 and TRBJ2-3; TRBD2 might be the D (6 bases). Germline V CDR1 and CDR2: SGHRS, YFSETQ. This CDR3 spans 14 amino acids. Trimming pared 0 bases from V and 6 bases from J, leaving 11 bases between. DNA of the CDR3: TGCGCCAGCAGCTTGGGGCTAGCGATTGATACGCAGTATTTT. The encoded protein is CASSLGLAIDTQYF. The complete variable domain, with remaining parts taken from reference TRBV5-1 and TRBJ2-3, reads KAGVTQTPRYLIKTRGQQVTLSCSPISGHRSVSWYQQTPGQGLQFLFEYFSETQRNKGNFPGRFSGRQFSNSRSEMNVSTLELGDSALYLCASSLGLAIDTQYFGPGTRLTVL.

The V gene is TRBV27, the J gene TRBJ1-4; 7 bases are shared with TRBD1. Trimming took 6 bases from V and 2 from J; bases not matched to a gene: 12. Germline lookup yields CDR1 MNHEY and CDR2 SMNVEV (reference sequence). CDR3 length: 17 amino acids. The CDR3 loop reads CASSPIMGDSTNEKLFF. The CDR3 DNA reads TGTGCCAGCAGCCCCATCATGGGGGACAGCACTAATGAAAAACTGTTTTTT.

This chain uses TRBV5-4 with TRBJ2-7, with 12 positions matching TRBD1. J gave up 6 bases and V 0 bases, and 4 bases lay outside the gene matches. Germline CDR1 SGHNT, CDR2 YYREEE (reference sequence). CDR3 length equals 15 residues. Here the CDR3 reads CASSLGGQGASEQYF. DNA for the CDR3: TGTGCCAGCAGCTTGGGGGGACAGGGGGCGAGCGAGCAGTACTTC.

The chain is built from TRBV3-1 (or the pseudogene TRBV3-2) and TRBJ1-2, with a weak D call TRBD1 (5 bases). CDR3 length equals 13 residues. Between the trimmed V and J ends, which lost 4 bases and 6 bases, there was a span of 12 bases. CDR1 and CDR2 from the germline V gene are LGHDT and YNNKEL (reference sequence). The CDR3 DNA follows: TGTGCCAGCAGCCCCAGACAGAGAGATGGCTACACCTTC. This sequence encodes CASSPRQRDGYTF.

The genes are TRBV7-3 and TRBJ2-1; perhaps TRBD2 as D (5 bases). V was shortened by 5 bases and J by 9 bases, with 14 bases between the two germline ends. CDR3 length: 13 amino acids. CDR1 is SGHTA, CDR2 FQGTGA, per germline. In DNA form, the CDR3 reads TGTGCCAGCAGCCCCGACTTCGGACTTGAGCAGTTCTTC. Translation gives CASSPDFGLEQFF. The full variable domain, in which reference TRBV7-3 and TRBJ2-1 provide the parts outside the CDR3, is GAGVSQTPSNKVTEKGKYVELRCDPISGHTALYWYRQSLGQGPEFLIYFQGTGAADDSGLPNDRFFAVRPEGSVSTLKIQRTERGDSAVYLCASSPDFGLEQFFGPGTRLTVL.

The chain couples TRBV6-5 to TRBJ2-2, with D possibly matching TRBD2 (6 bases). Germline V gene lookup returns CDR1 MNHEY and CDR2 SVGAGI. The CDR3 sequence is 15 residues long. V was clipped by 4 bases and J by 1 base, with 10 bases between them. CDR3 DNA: TGTGCCAGCAGTTGGGGACTGATGAACACCGGGGAGCTGTTTTTT. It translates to CASSWGLMNTGELFF.

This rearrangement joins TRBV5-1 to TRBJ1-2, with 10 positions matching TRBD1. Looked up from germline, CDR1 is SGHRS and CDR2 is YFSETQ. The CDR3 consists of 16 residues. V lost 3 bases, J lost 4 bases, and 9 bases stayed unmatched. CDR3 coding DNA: TGCGCCAGCAGCTGGATAGGACAGGGGGTCTCCTATGGCTACACCTTC. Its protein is CASSWIGQGVSYGYTF.

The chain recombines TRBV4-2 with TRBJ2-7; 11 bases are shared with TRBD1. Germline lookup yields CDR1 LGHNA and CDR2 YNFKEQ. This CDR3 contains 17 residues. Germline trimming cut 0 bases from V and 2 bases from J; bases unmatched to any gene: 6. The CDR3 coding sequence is TGTGCCAGCAGCCAAGAAGGTTTGGGACAGGGGGCCTACGAGCAGTACTTC. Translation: CASSQEGLGQGAYEQYF.

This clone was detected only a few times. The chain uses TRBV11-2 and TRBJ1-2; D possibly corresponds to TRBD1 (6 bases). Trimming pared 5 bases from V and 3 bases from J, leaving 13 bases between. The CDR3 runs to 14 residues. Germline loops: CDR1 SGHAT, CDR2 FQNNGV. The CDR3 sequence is CASSTLQGDYGYTF. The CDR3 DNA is TGTGCCAGCAGCACCCTACAGGGAGACTATGGCTACACCTTC.

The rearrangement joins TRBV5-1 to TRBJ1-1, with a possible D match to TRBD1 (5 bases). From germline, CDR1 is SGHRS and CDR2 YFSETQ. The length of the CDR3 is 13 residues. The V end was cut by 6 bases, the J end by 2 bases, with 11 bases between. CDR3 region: CASKRQGNTEAFF. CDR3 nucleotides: TGCGCCAGCAAAAGGCAGGGTAACACTGAAGCTTTCTTT. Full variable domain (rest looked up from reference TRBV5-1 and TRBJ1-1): KAGVTQTPRYLIKTRGQQVTLSCSPISGHRSVSWYQQTPGQGLQFLFEYFSETQRNKGNFPGRFSGRQFSNSRSEMNVSTLELGDSALYLCASKRQGNTEAFFGQGTRLTVV.

The CDR3 here is CASRLPGQGIGAAYF. The CDR3 DNA reads as TGTGCCAGCAGGCTTCCGGGACAGGGAATCGGGGCAGCGTACTTC. This chain joins TRBV28 and TRBJ2-7, with 9 positions matching TRBD1. This CDR3 has 15 amino acids. Trimming cost V 6 bases and J 12 bases; bases outside gene matches: 18. The germline CDR1 and CDR2 sequences are MDHEN and SYDVKM.

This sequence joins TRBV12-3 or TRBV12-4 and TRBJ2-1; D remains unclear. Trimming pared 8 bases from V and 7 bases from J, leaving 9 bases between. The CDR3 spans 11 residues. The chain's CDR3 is CASQMTNEQFF. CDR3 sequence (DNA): TGTGCCAGCCAGATGACAAATGAGCAGTTCTTC.

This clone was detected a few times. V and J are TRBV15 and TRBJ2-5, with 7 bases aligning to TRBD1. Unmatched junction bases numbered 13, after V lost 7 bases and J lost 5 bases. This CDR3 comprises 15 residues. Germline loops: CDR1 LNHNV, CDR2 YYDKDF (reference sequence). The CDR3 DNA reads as TGTGCCACCACCCATACCCGACAGGGTGGGGAGACCCAGTACTTC. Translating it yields CATTHTRQGGETQYF.

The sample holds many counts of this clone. The CDR3: CASSLSSGPNTDTQYF. In DNA form, the CDR3 reads TGCGCCAGCAGCCTGTCGTCGGGTCCCAACACAGATACGCAGTATTTT. This chain connects TRBV4-1 to TRBJ2-3; D uncertain. The CDR3 covers 16 residues. The V gene's germline CDR1 is MGHRA and CDR2 YSYEKL. The V and J ends lost 4 bases and 2 bases respectively, with 16 bases between them.

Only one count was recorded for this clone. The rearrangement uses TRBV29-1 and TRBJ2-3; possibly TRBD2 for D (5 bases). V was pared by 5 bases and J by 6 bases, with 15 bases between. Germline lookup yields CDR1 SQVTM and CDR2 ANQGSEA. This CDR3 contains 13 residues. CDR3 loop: CSVTSGTRDTQYF. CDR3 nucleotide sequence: TGCAGCGTTACTAGTGGTACTCGGGATACGCAGTATTTT.